The sequence of this T cell receptor beta chain was determined in a study of cytomegalovirus exposure and HLA in healthy donors. Findings of the study overall: It was in a later analysis that TCR association rates were seen to vary by HLA locus, highest for DRB1 and lowest for HLA-C. The authors later linked a missense DCLRE1C variant to TCR beta V- and J-gene trimming.

The study ran its PCR with 60 Vbeta and 13 Jbeta primers. Libraries were prepared by immunoSEQ multiplex PCR; TCRdb keeps only in-frame clonotypes and omits some of them. The sample includes 100,000 to 150,000 clones. As regards this clone: The antigen is unknown.

Germline V gene lookup returns CDR1 SGHDT and CDR2 YYEEEE. With V trimmed by 0 bases and J by 6 bases, 2 bases remained unmatched. The CDR3 extends over 15 amino acids. The sequencing sample was made of PBMCs. The TCR was taken from a middle-aged woman in good health and CMV-seropositive. The rearrangement links TRBV5-6 to TRBJ2-3, with TRBD2 matching over 12 bases. As DNA, the CDR3 is TGTGCCAGCAGCTTGGGACTAGCGGGAGCGGATACGCAGTATTTT. Translating gives CASSLGLAGADTQYF. The full variable domain, completed using reference TRBV5-6 and TRBJ2-3, is DAGVTQSPTHLIKTRGQQVTLRCSPKSGHDTVSWYQQALGQGPQFIFQYYEEEERQRGNFPDRFSGHQFPNYSSELNVNALLLGDSALYLCASSLGLAGADTQYFGPGTRLTVL.